These 16 T cell receptor beta chains originate from one sample sequenced in a study of human T cells and chemical hapten exposure. As to time point: patch test 1, 2 weeks after DPC sensitization. Treatment denoted: therapeutic diphenylcyclopropenone sensitization with weekly scalp DPC. TCRdb passed the RACE reads through MiXCR, listing each CDR3 protein once. The sample holds around 340,000 distinct CDR3 sequences, roughly 6.9% seen once. The starting material was whole blood, obtained in connection with sensitization to the hapten diphenylcyclopropenone (DPC). The receptor source for this set is a young woman with alopecia areata. Some clones in this sample may be carry-over from other donors' samples.

To note about this clonotype: A much larger clone sits a single nucleotide away, making a read error possible. The gene calls are TRBV6-5 and TRBJ2-7; possible D gene TRBD2, 6 bases. From germline, CDR1 is MNHEY and CDR2 SVGAGI. The CDR3 sequence is 13 residues long. V was trimmed by 7 bases and J by 3 bases, leaving 13 bases between them. The CDR3 protein is CASTEYGSYEQYF. The CDR3 DNA follows: TGTGCCAGCACCGAATACGGGAGCTACGAGCAGTACTTC.

This clonotype was observed a few times. The J gene is TRBJ2-3, the V gene TRBV24-1; possible D gene TRBD2, 5 bases. CDR3 size: 14 residues. The V gene lost 1 base and the J gene lost 4 bases, with 8 bases spanning the gap. The germline gives CDR1 KGHDR, CDR2 SFDVKD. The DNA of the CDR3 is TGTGCCACCAGTGATTTTCTGGGAGCAGATACGCAGTATTTT. Encoded protein: CATSDFLGADTQYF.

This clonotype appeared a few times. J is TRBJ2-7 and V is TRBV4-3, with a weak D call TRBD2 (7 bases). The CDR3 has 15 residues. Germline V gene sequence: CDR1 LGHNA, CDR2 YSLEER. V dropped 0 bases and J dropped 2 bases, with 11 bases sitting between them. The CDR3 loop reads CASSQDEGGAYEQYF. CDR3 bases: TGCGCCAGCAGCCAAGATGAGGGGGGGGCCTACGAGCAGTACTTC.

The V gene is TRBV7-2, the J gene TRBJ1-4; no reliable D call. The CDR3 runs 13 residues. With 2 bases removed from V and 10 bases from J, the gap between germline ends came to 11 bases. Germline loops: CDR1 SGHTA, CDR2 FQGNSA. This chain's CDR3 is CASSLPGRVKLFF. The CDR3 DNA follows: TGTGCCAGCAGCTTACCCGGAAGGGTAAAACTGTTTTTT.

This clonotype was recorded many times. The chain has TRBV4-2 and TRBJ2-7; D may match TRBD1 or TRBD2 (5 bases each). V shed 1 base and J shed 5 bases, with 12 bases lying between them. The CDR3 is 14 amino acids. The germline V gene has CDR1 LGHNA and CDR2 YNFKEQ. The CDR3 region has the DNA TGTGCCAGCAGCCAAGTTTCCGGGGCCCACGAGCAGTACTTC. This gives the protein CASSQVSGAHEQYF.

In this sample, this clonotype turned up a few times. The chain couples TRBV25-1 to TRBJ1-2, with a tentative D call TRBD1 (6 bases). This CDR3 is 15 amino acids long. Trimming took 3 bases from V and 1 from J, leaving 12 bases between them. Germline V gives CDR1 MGHDK, CDR2 SYGVNS. This CDR3 is CASSDPEQGNYGYTF. CDR3 bases: TGTGCCAGCAGTGACCCCGAACAGGGTAACTATGGCTACACCTTC.

The genes are TRBV18 and TRBJ2-1; 9 bases line up with TRBD2. Per germline, CDR1 KGHSH and CDR2 LQKENI. CDR3 length: 17 amino acids. J lost 4 bases, V lost 0 bases, and 7 bases had no gene match. CDR3 coding DNA: TGTGCCAGCTCACCACCGGGGTTTAGCGGGGGATACAATGAGCAGTTCTTC. Protein: CASSPPGFSGGYNEQFF.

This clonotype was counted many times. The rearrangement joins TRBV6-2 or TRBV6-3 to TRBJ1-5; D uncertain. This CDR3 is built from 12 residues. V gave up 7 bases and J gave up 4 bases, with 8 bases separating them. The germline CDR1 and CDR2 sequences are MNHEY and SVGEGT. The CDR3 DNA reads as TGTGCCAGCAAGAATCCAAATCAGCCCCAGCATTTT. Amino acids: CASKNPNQPQHF.

The chain has TRBV16 and TRBJ2-7; 7 bases fit TRBD1. Per germline, CDR1 KGHSY and CDR2 FQNENV. This CDR3 has 17 residues. The V segment lost 1 base and the J segment 0 bases; nucleotides outside the gene matches: 9. The CDR3 sequence is CASSQLTDRAFSYEQYF. DNA for the CDR3: TGTGCCAGCAGCCAATTGACTGACAGGGCCTTCTCCTACGAGCAGTACTTC.

This clonotype came up many times. This sequence joins TRBV12-3 or TRBV12-4 and TRBJ2-3; D unclear. This CDR3 spans 14 amino acids. Trimming stripped 1 base from V and 3 bases from J, with 8 bases between. The chain's CDR3 is CASSLVVGTDTQYF. CDR3 DNA: TGTGCCAGCAGTTTAGTTGTTGGGACAGATACGCAGTATTTT.

There are a few counts of this clonotype. The chain employs TRBV7-8 and TRBJ2-3; 9 bases match TRBD1. With V trimmed by 5 bases and J by 7 bases, 10 bases remained unmatched. The CDR3 length is 15 residues. Germline V lookup: CDR1 SGHVS, CDR2 FQNEAQ. In DNA form, the CDR3 reads TGTGCCAGCAGCCCCGGACAGGGGTTAGGAAATACGCAGTATTTT. It encodes CASSPGQGLGNTQYF.

This clonotype was seen at least ten times. J is TRBJ2-2 and V is TRBV3-1; D is ambiguous. CDR1 LGHDT and CDR2 YNNKEL come from the germline V gene (reference sequence). Between the trimmed V and J ends, which lost 0 bases and 3 bases, there was a span of 17 bases. The CDR3 consists of 18 residues. The CDR3 loop is CASSQDILSARDTGELFF. The DNA of the CDR3 is TGTGCCAGCAGCCAAGATATTTTGTCAGCCCGTGACACCGGGGAGCTGTTTTTT.

The rearrangement uses TRBV6-5 and TRBJ1-1; D is uncertain. CDR3 length: 17 amino acids. V lost 0 bases and J 0 bases, leaving 14 bases between the germline ends. Germline assignment: CDR1 MNHEY and CDR2 SVGAGI. The DNA for the CDR3 is TGTGCCAGCAGTTACTCGGCCAGCCGCGTCATGAACACTGAAGCTTTCTTT. This translates into CASSYSASRVMNTEAFF.

In this sample, this clonotype turned up many times. The chain has TRBV4-3 and TRBJ2-6; D could derive from TRBD1 or TRBD2 (5 bases each). From germline, CDR1 is LGHNA and CDR2 YSLEER. The CDR3 consists of 16 residues. Trimming removed 0 bases at V and 2 bases at J, with 8 bases between. As DNA, the CDR3 is TGCGCCAGCAGCCAAGACTGGGGGACTGGGGCCAACGTCCTGACTTTC. Its protein product is CASSQDWGTGANVLTF.

This chain joins TRBV10-3 and TRBJ2-1; no clear D gene. The CDR3 has 13 amino acids. The germline gives CDR1 ENHRY, CDR2 SYGVKD. V lost 6 bases to trimming and J lost 6 bases, with 12 bases between them. CDR3 bases: TGTGCCATCAGGCCGTCGTTAATCAATGAGCAGTTCTTC. Translation gives CAIRPSLINEQFF.

The CDR3 sequence: CAGRTGGSPLHF. The CDR3 region has the DNA TGTGCCGGGCGGACAGGCGGATCACCCCTCCACTTT. The chain combines TRBV7-9 with TRBJ1-6; 7 bases are shared with TRBD1. The CDR3 runs to 12 residues. Germline-derived CDR1 and CDR2 are SEHNR and FQNEAQ (reference sequence). V lost 11 bases and J lost 10; bases outside the gene matches: 8.